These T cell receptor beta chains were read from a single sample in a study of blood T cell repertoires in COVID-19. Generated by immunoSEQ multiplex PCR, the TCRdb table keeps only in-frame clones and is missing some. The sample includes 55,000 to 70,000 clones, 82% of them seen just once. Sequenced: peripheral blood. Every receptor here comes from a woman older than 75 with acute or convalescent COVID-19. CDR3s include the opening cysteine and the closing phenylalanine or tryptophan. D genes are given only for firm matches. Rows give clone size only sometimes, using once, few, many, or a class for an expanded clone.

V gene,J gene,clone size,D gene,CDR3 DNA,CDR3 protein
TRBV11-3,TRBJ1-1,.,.,TGTGCCAGCAGCTTATTTAGGAACACTGAAGCTTTCTTT,CASSLFRNTEAFF
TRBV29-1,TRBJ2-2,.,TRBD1,TGCAGCGCCAGGGACAGCAACACCGGGGAGCTGTTTTTT,CSARDSNTGELFF
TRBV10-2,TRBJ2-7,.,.,TGCGCCAGCAGTGGGGGGAGGAGATACTACGAGCAGTACTTC,CASSGGRRYYEQYF
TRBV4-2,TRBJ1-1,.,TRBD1,TGTGCCAGCAGCCAAGCCACCGGGACAGGGGGCACTGAAGCTTTCTTT,CASSQATGTGGTEAFF
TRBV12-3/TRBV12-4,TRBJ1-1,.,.,TGTGCCAGCAGTCCCGGGGAGGGGAGGGAAGCTTTCTTT,CASSPGEGREAFF
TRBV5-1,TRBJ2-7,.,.,TGCGCCAGCAGCCAAACTAGCTACGAGCAGTACTTC,CASSQTSYEQYF
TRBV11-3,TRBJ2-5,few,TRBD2,TGTGCCAGCAGCTTAGGTAGCGGGGGGGCTCAAGAGACCCAGTACTTC,CASSLGSGGAQETQYF
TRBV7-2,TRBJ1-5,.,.,TGTGCCAGCAGCCTCCCGGCAGGGGACAATCAGCCCCAGCATTTT,CASSLPAGDNQPQHF
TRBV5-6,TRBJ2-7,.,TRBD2,TGTGCCAGCAGCTTGGGACTAGCGGGGCTTTACGAGCAGTACTTC,CASSLGLAGLYEQYF
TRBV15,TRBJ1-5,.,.,TGTGCCACCAGCAGAGATCGCGTCCTGGGGGGGCAGCCCCAGCATTTT,CATSRDRVLGGQPQHF
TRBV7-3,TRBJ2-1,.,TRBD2,TGTGCCAGCAGCTCGGGACTAGCGGGGGTGGCTGAGCAGTTCTTC,CASSSGLAGVAEQFF
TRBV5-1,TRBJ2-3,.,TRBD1,TGCGCCAGCAGCATAACTAGGACAGGCGTGAGCACAGATACGCAGTATTTT,CASSITRTGVSTDTQYF
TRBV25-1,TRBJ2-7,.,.,TGTGCCAGCAGTGCCCCTGTAGCGGCGGTCTACGAGCAGTACTTC,CASSAPVAAVYEQYF
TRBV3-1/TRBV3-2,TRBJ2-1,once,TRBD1,TGTGCCAGCAGCCAAAACTCACAGGGGAACTCCTACAATGAGCAGTTCTTC,CASSQNSQGNSYNEQFF
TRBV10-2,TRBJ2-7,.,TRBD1,TGCGCCAGCACCCCCGGGACAGGCTACGAGCAGTACTTC,CASTPGTGYEQYF
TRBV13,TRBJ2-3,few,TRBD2,TGTGCCAGCAGCAAAAGACTAGCGGGCGATACCACAGATACGCAGTATTTT,CASSKRLAGDTTDTQYF
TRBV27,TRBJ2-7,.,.,TGTGCCAGCAGTCTCGAGGCAGGGTACGAGCAGTACTTC,CASSLEAGYEQYF
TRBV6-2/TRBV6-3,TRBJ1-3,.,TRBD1,TGTGCCAGCAGCCCTCGACAGGGGGGAGATGCTGGAAACACCATATATTTT,CASSPRQGGDAGNTIYF
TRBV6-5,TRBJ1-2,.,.,TGTGCCAGCAGTTACTCGAGAGGGCAGGTTGGCTATGGCTACACCTTC,CASSYSRGQVGYGYTF
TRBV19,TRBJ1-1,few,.,TGTGCCAGTAGTAGACCCAGGGAGAACACTGAAGCTTTCTTT,CASSRPRENTEAFF
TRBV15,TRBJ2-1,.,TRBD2,TGTGCCACCGCCGGGACTAGCGTCAGGAATGAGCAGTTCTTC,CATAGTSVRNEQFF
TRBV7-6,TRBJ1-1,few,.,TGTGCCAGCAGCTTAGCCGGGGGGGTAGAAGCTGAAGCTTTCTTT,CASSLAGGVEAEAFF
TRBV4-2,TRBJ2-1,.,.,TGTGCCAGCAGCCAAGAATTGGCTAGCTACAATGAGCAGTTCTTC,CASSQELASYNEQFF
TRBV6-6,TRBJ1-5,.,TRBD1,TGTGCCAGCTGGGGGGGACAGGGAGGCAATCAGCCCCAGCATTTT,CASWGGQGGNQPQHF
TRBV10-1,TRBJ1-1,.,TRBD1,TGCGCCAGCAGTGACAGGGGGAAAACTGAAGCTTTCTTT,CASSDRGKTEAFF
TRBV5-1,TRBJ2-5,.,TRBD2,TGCGCCAGCAGCTTTGGGAGACTAGCGGGGGTACAAGAGACCCAGTACTTC,CASSFGRLAGVQETQYF
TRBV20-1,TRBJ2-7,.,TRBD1,TGCAGTGCTAGTTCCGGGACAGGGTATGACTACGAGCAGTACTTC,CSASSGTGYDYEQYF
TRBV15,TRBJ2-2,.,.,TGTGCCACCAGCCTACTCGGCACCGGGGAGCTGTTTTTT,CATSLLGTGELFF
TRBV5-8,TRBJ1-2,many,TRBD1,TGTGCCAGCAGCGTTACAGGGGTGGGCGGCTACACCTTC,CASSVTGVGGYTF
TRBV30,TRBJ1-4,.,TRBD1,TGTGCCTGGACCAGACAGGGCTTGGGGAAACTGTTTTTT,CAWTRQGLGKLFF
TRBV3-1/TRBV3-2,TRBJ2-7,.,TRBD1,TGTGCCAGCAGCCAGACCCGGGACAGGACCTACGAGCAGTACTTC,CASSQTRDRTYEQYF
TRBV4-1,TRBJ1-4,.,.,TGCGCCAGCACAAATCCGGGAGGGGTTTCGAGACCCCGTAATAATGAAAAACTGTTTTTT,CASTNPGGVSRPRNNEKLFF
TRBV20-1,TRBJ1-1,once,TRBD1,TGCAGTGCTAGTACAGGGGGCCTCACTGAAGCTTTCTTT,CSASTGGLTEAFF
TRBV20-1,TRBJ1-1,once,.,TGCAGTGCTAGGGGGAGGACTGAAGCTTTCTTT,CSARGRTEAFF
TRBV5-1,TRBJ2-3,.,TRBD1,TGCGCCAGCAGCTTGGGACAGGGGGCGGTTGATACGCAGTATTTT,CASSLGQGAVDTQYF
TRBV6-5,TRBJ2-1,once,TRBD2,TGTGCCAGCAGTTACCTAGCGGGGGGGCAGAGTGAGCAGTTCTTC,CASSYLAGGQSEQFF
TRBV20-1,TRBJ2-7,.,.,TGCAGTGCTAGTGCGGGGTTCGACGAGCAGTACTTC,CSASAGFDEQYF
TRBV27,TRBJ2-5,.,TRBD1,TGTGCCAGCAGTTTATGGGGACAGGGGAGCCAAGAGACCCAGTACTTC,CASSLWGQGSQETQYF
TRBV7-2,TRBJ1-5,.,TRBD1,TGTGCCAGCAGCCGCTCACACAGGGGTCGGGGCAATCAGCCCCAGCATTTT,CASSRSHRGRGNQPQHF
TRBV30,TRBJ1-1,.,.,TGTGCCTGGAGTGTATTGAGGCAGGGAGGGACTGAAGCTTTCTTT,CAWSVLRQGGTEAFF
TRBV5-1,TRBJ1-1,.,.,TGCGCCAGCAGCTCAGTGGGAAGGGGCACTGAAGCTTTCTTT,CASSSVGRGTEAFF
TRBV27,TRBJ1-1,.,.,TGTGCCAGCACGACTCAGGGGGAAGCTTTCTTT,CASTTQGEAFF